This T cell receptor beta chain was sequenced during a study of response to subunit inactivated influenza vaccine. Notes on the study in general: Authors suggested that a seasonal influenza vaccination recruits few new T cells each time.

TCRdb reanalysed the RT-PCR reads using MiXCR and keeps one entry per CDR3 protein. The sample contains some 850,000 distinct CDR3 sequences, around a sixth of which appear only once. The CDR3 is 14 amino acids. Per germline, CDR1 SSHAT and CDR2 FNYEAQ (reference sequence). About this clonotype: The antigen remains unidentified. Relative to the germline gene, one junction end is altered; a read error may explain this.

The specimen was PBMCs from blood, collected approximately 5 days after vaccination. This clonotype was sampled from a man aged 45-65 years who received an inactivated influenza vaccine. The chain employs TRBV7-7 and TRBJ2-5; 7 bases match TRBD1. CDR3 nucleotide sequence: TGTGCTAGCAGCTTGAGTACAGGGGACGAGACCCAGTACTTC. It encodes CASSLSTGDETQYF.